This TCR beta chain was identified during a study of cytomegalovirus exposure and HLA in healthy donors. The ends lost 5 bases at V and 7 bases at J; junction bases unmatched: 9. This CDR3 spans 14 amino acids. CDR1 is KGHSH, CDR2 LQKENI, per germline. The study, taken as a whole, reports: Later analysis indicated greater clonal expansion among HLA-associated TCR beta chains than among equally common other chains.

With regard to this clone: What it binds is unknown.

The PCR contained 60 Vbeta and 13 Jbeta primers. Sequencing was performed with immunoSEQ multiplex PCR; in TCRdb, only in-frame clones are kept and a portion is missing. This table has 100,000 or so clones, about 83% appearing once. The rearrangement links TRBV18 to TRBJ2-3; 7 bases map to TRBD1. The receptor was derived from a man between 18 and 35 years old in good health and CMV-seronegative. The sequenced sample was PBMCs. CDR3 amino acids: CASSTEQGSYTQYF. The DNA for the CDR3 is TGTGCCAGCTCAACGGAACAGGGGTCATATACGCAGTATTTT.